These 18 T cell receptor beta chains came from one sample sequenced in a study of tumor-infiltrating lymphocytes in primary liver carcinoma. Unsorted whole blood yielded the blood RNA, and germline DNA was also extracted. Total RNA amounting to roughly 450 ng was the source from which TCR beta cDNA was made with a constant-region primer. Three-round nested multiplex PCR performed with slightly modified ARM-PCR produced the TCR beta libraries. The first two PCR rounds, nine to ten cycles each, used TRBV1-TRBV30 forward primers and a C-beta reverse primer. TCRdb recomputed calls from the multiplex PCR reads with MiXCR, one row per CDR3 protein. Of fewer than 350,000 distinct CDR3 sequences listed, 60% to 80% are singletons. The sample was peripheral blood. These receptors came from a man aged 40-49 years with primary liver carcinoma and hepatitis B virus infection.

To note about this clonotype: A read error may explain this, as a much larger clone is one base away. V and J are TRBV6-5 and TRBJ1-6, with D possibly matching TRBD1 (5 bases). This CDR3 has 15 residues. CDR1 is MNHEY and CDR2 is SVGAGI in the germline V gene. CDR3 amino acids: CASSYSAGDASPHHF. The CDR3 DNA is TGTGCCAGCAGTTACTCGGCCGGGGACGCGTCACCCCACCACTTT.

About this clonotype itself: Since no conserved phenylalanine or tryptophan closes the CDR3, a read error is the likely cause. The chain uses TRBV11-3 and TRBJ2-2, with D unresolved. Between the trimmed V and J ends, which lost 4 bases and 8 bases, there was a span of 8 bases. CDR1 SGHNT and CDR2 YENEEA come from the germline V gene. The CDR3 covers 12 residues. For the CDR3, the DNA is TGTGCCAGCAGCTCGATTTCGGGGGAGCTGTTTATT. This encodes CASSSISGELFI.

This clonotype came up many times. The genes are TRBV29-1 and TRBJ2-7; 8 bases are a match to TRBD2. Germline CDR1 reads SQVTM; CDR2 reads ANQGSEA. V gave up 1 base and J gave up 3 bases; unmatched junction bases: 5. This CDR3 region has 14 residues. CDR3 region: CSVEAPGTSYEQYF. In nucleotides, the CDR3 is TGCAGCGTTGAAGCTCCCGGGACTAGCTACGAGCAGTACTTC.

To note about this clonotype: Compared with germline, one end of the junction differs, possibly owing to a read error. The V and J genes are TRBV28 and TRBJ1-2; tentatively, D is TRBD1 (5 bases). This CDR3 region has 13 residues. Per germline, CDR1 MDHEN and CDR2 SYDVKM. CDR3 region: CASCLWQGYGYTF. The CDR3 nucleotides are TGTGCCAGCTGTTTATGGCAGGGCTATGGCTACACCTTC.

On this clonotype itself: The junction shows a germline mismatch at one end, possibly a read error. This sequence joins TRBV4-2 and TRBJ1-3; D ambiguous. Germline V lookup: CDR1 LGHNA, CDR2 YNFKEQ. CDR3 size: 15 residues. The CDR3: CTSSQEDGAGNTIYF. For the CDR3, the DNA is TGTACCAGCAGCCAAGAGGATGGGGCTGGAAACACCATATATTTT.

On this clonotype: The CDR3 carries no conserved terminal phenylalanine or tryptophan, so it likely arises from a read error. This sequence joins TRBV4-2 and TRBJ2-7; D gene uncertain. CDR3 length equals 15 residues. Trimming stripped 0 bases from V and 4 bases from J, with 13 bases between. Germline CDR1 reads LGHNA; CDR2 reads YNFKEQ. CDR3 loop: CASSQEASDGYEQYL. The CDR3 coding sequence is TGTGCCAGCAGCCAAGAGGCATCGGACGGATACGAGCAGTACTTA.

The V call is TRBV18, the J call TRBJ2-7; the D call may be TRBD1 or TRBD2 (5 bases each). The V end was cut by 3 bases, the J end by 7 bases, with 10 bases between. The CDR3 has 12 residues. Germline V gene lookup returns CDR1 KGHSH and CDR2 LQKENI. DNA of the CDR3: TGTGCCAGCTCACCGGGGGTCCCAGAGCAGTACTTC. This translates into CASSPGVPEQYF. The full variable domain, completed using reference TRBV18 and TRBJ2-7, is NAGVMQNPRHLVRRRGQEARLRCSPMKGHSHVYWYRQLPEEGLKFMVYLQKENIIDESGMPKERFSAEFPKEGPSILRIQQVVRGDSAAYFCASSPGVPEQYFGPGTRLTVT.

The chain uses TRBV11-3 and TRBJ2-1; possibly TRBD1 or TRBD2 for D (6 bases each). Germline V gene data show CDR1 as SGHNT and CDR2 as YENEEA. The CDR3 has 15 residues. V lost 2 bases and J lost 12, with 20 bases in between. CDR3 region: CASSLNFGGRDGQFF. CDR3 bases: TGTGCCAGCAGCTTAAATTTCGGGGGCAGAGATGGGCAGTTCTTC.

The J gene is TRBJ2-7, the V gene TRBV5-1; 16 positions match TRBD2. The CDR3 runs to 18 residues. The ends lost 4 bases at V and 0 bases at J; junction bases unmatched: 7. Germline CDR1 is SGHRS and CDR2 is YFSETQ. This chain's CDR3 is CASSPGLAGGPISYEQYF. CDR3 coding DNA: TGCGCCAGCAGCCCGGGACTAGCGGGAGGGCCTATCTCCTACGAGCAGTACTTC.

This clonotype showed up just once. The germline gene is not matched at one end of the junction; a read error may be the cause. The rearrangement uses TRBV11-1 and TRBJ2-1; TRBD2 aligns across 12 bases. CDR1 SGHAT and CDR2 FQDESV come from the germline V gene (reference sequence). CDR3 size: 15 residues. CDR3 sequence (DNA): TGTGCCAGCGACCTAGCGGGAGGGTCCTACTATGAGCAGTTCTTC. Translated, it gives CASDLAGGSYYEQFF.

Turning to this clonotype: The CDR3 does not close with the conserved phenylalanine or tryptophan, likely indicating a read error. V usage is TRBV4-1 and J usage is TRBJ2-1, with 10 nucleotides matching TRBD2. J was trimmed by 7 bases and V by 4 bases; bases with no gene match: 13. This CDR3 contains 17 residues. Germline CDR1 is MGHRA and CDR2 is YSYEKL. The CDR3 sequence: CASSPLISSGSGNEQFS. CDR3 DNA: TGCGCCAGCAGCCCTCTGATATCTAGCGGGAGCGGAAATGAGCAGTTCTCC.

This clonotype was found many times. The V gene is TRBV12-3 or TRBV12-4, the J gene TRBJ1-5, with TRBD1 matching 8 bases. The CDR3 consists of 16 residues. V was clipped by 6 bases and J by 4 bases; unmatched bases: 11. The CDR3 DNA sequence: TGTGCCAGCAGAAACTCTCAGGGGGCCGCTAATCAGCCCCAGCATTTT. Protein: CASRNSQGAANQPQHF.

A note on this clonotype: The conserved final phenylalanine or tryptophan is absent from the CDR3, which likely points to a read error. This chain links TRBV19 with TRBJ2-3; D perhaps matches TRBD2 (5 bases). This CDR3 region has 14 residues. V shed 5 bases and J shed 6 bases, with 15 bases lying between them. The germline gives CDR1 LNHDA, CDR2 SQIVND (reference sequence). The CDR3 nucleotides are TGTGCCAGTAGTTCCGGGATCAAGACCGATACGCAGTATCTT. This codes for CASSSGIKTDTQYL.

The sample holds one count of this clonotype. A junction boundary mismatches the germline segment, possibly from a read error. The chain combines TRBV6-5 with TRBJ2-7; 8 nucleotides align to TRBD2. CDR1 is MNHEY and CDR2 is SVGAGI in the germline V gene. This CDR3 is 18 amino acids long. The CDR3 loop reads CTSRPLLPLAGSSYEQYF. In DNA form, the CDR3 reads TGTACCAGCAGGCCTCTCCTACCGCTAGCGGGCTCCTCCTACGAGCAGTACTTC.

To note about this clonotype: This may come from a read error, since a much larger clone is one base off. This chain links TRBV29-1 with TRBJ1-1, with TRBD1 identical over 10 bases. This CDR3 region has 13 residues. V lost 5 bases and J lost 4; bases outside the gene matches: 4. Germline CDR1 is SQVTM and CDR2 is ANQGSEA. CDR3 coding DNA: TGCAGCGTTCGACAGGGGGCGAGCACTGAAGCTTTCTTT. Its translation is CSVRQGASTEAFF.

This clonotype occurred once. As the CDR3 is not closed by the conserved phenylalanine or tryptophan, this likely results from a read error. The gene calls are TRBV5-6 and TRBJ2-6; no firm D call. Trimming stripped 1 base from V and 2 bases from J, with 7 bases between. This CDR3 contains 15 residues. In germline, CDR1 is SGHDT, CDR2 YYEEEE. Written as DNA, the CDR3 is TGTGCCAGCAGCTTGTGGGTTCCTGGGGCCAACGTCCTGACTCTC. This sequence encodes CASSLWVPGANVLTL.

Regarding this clonotype: Because it lacks the conserved phenylalanine or tryptophan at the end, this CDR3 is likely a read error. The V and J genes are TRBV4-2 and TRBJ1-3; possible D gene TRBD1, 5 bases. Trimming stripped 0 bases from V and 2 bases from J, with 14 bases between. This CDR3 is 17 amino acids long. Germline CDR1 is LGHNA and CDR2 is YNFKEQ. DNA of the CDR3: TGTGCCAGCAGCCAAGATATGGAGATGGGGGCTGGAAACACCATATATATT. Translating gives CASSQDMEMGAGNTIYI.

Comment on this clonotype: A much bigger clone sits one base away, suggesting this may be a read error. The J gene is TRBJ2-7, the V gene TRBV10-3, with 8 nucleotides matching TRBD2. This CDR3 is built from 14 residues. Trimming at V came to 10 bases and at J to 3 bases, leaving 11 bases not matched to a gene. Germline V CDR1 and CDR2: ENHRY, SYGVKD. The CDR3 DNA reads TGTGCCACCAGGCCTAGCGGGTCCAACTACGAGCAGTACTTC. Protein sequence: CATRPSGSNYEQYF.